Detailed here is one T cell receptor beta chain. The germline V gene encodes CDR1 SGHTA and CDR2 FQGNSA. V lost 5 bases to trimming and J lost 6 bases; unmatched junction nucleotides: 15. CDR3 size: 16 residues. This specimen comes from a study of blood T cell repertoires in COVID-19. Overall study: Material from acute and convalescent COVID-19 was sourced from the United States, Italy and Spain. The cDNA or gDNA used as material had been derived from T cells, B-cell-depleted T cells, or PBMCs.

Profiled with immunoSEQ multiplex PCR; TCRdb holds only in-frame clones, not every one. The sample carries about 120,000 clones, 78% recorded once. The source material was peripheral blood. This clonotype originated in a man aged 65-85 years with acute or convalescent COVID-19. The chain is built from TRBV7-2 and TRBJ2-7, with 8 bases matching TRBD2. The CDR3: CASSPRGTGGLLEQYF. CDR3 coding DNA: TGTGCCAGCAGCCCCCGAGGGACGGGGGGGCTACTCGAGCAGTACTTC.